A selection of T cell receptor beta chains follows, all from one sample in a study of cytomegalovirus exposure and HLA in healthy donors. Generated by immunoSEQ multiplex PCR, the TCRdb table keeps only in-frame clones and is missing some. The repertoire table contains under 120,000 clones. Specimen: PBMCs. These receptors all stem from a man in his fifties in good health and CMV-seronegative. Both conserved end residues are part of each CDR3.

v_call cdr3_aa
TRBV18 CASSPPGGAKGYTF
TRBV18 CASSPFASEETQYF
TRBV18 CASSRRTGEDEQYF
TRBV19 CASSITGTGGYNEQFF
TRBV5-1 CASSRVPGQNTGELFF
TRBV15 CATSRDRTVLNEQFF
TRBV19 CASSLFGGAYNEQFF
TRBV30 CAWRGQDRTGELFF
TRBV5-1 CASNLGGTDTQYF
TRBV4-3 CASSRQGSYTDTQYF
TRBV18 CASSPVQGDNEQYF